This TCR beta chain came from a study of cytomegalovirus exposure and HLA in healthy donors. Study observations and caveats: In a later analysis, HLA-C alleles had the fewest associated TCRs, DRB1 alleles the most. An apparent linkage of common viral pathogens to several of the most significant clusters emerged in a later analysis.

The CDR3 length is 15 residues. Trimming took off 4 bases at V and 0 bases at J, with 11 bases between the two ends. The germline gives CDR1 SGHNT, CDR2 YENEEA. 13 Jbeta primers and 60 Vbeta primers were used for the PCR. Profiled with immunoSEQ multiplex PCR; TCRdb holds only in-frame clones, not every one. The sample includes roughly 100,000 clones, around 57% seen only once; the top ten take about 4.9%. This clone was seen a few times. The target antigen is unknown. The chain is built from TRBV11-3 and TRBJ2-3; perhaps TRBD1 as D (5 bases). The sample comprised PBMCs. The receptor's source is a human donor in good health. Written as DNA, the CDR3 is TGTGCCAGCAGCTCAGGGATTTCCAGCACAGATACGCAGTATTTT. Translated: CASSSGISSTDTQYF. Full variable domain (missing parts from reference TRBV11-3 and TRBJ2-3): EAGVVQSPRYKIIEKKQPVAFWCNPISGHNTLYWYLQNLGQGPELLIRYENEEAVDDSQLPKDRFSAERLKGVDSTLKIQPAELGDSAVYLCASSSGISSTDTQYFGPGTRLTVL.